The source of this TCR beta chain is a study of T cell responses to AZD1222 COVID-19 vaccine (dated by TCRdb to the early 2020s). Broadly, across the study: AZD1222 recipients given second doses at about 4 weeks or at about 12 weeks were pooled, since spike-specific TCR depth and breadth were not found to differ between the two schedules. TCR sequencing covered fewer than 250 trial participants: 200 to 210 given two doses of AZD1222 and 26 given two doses of MenACWY control vaccine. Trial participants were enrolled by age into subgroups of 18-55, 56-69 and 70-plus years, and around 140, 26 and 57 TCR-sequenced participants, respectively, were included in these subgroups. What the authors observed across the whole study: Nearly half of unique spike-specific TCRs reportedly recognized epitopes outside regions mutated in the B.1.351 and B.1.1.7 variants. Most participants were white British and females outnumbered males, and the authors suggested that clonal diversity may have been underestimated. Spike-specific TCR breadth and depth rose significantly after two AZD1222 doses compared with day 0 and with MenACWY recipients. Conclusions about previously exposed vaccinees are limited because only five to seven AZD1222 recipients were SARS-CoV-2 seropositive at baseline. The 56-69-year group was small, and its depth increase did not reach significance, likely because of low power. Because no day 14 peak-response samples were available, repertoires were characterized only after the peak T cell response. CD4 TCRs associated with the vaccine covered the entire spike protein, and the dominant responses were in regions 160-218 and 743-854.

According to the germline V gene, CDR1 reads MNHEY and CDR2 reads SVGAGI. The cysteine opens and the phenylalanine closes a CDR3 of 13 amino acids. Only the CDR3 DNA stays, 39 bases, in frame from base 1. Deletion took 5 bases off V and 5 bases off J, with a span of 9 bases between the germline ends. The time point label of this sample denotes: baseline before first vaccination. The vaccinee samples were drawn from two UK trials, COV001 and COV002, one of which was a single-blind randomized controlled phase 2/3 trial testing AZD1222 (ChAdOx1 nCoV-19) in healthy adults. Trial participant PBMC samples were collected at day 0 and day 28 after the second dose for TCRbeta chain sequencing. The CDR3 regions of human TCRbeta chains were analyzed by immunosequencing. The authors processed their data as follows. TCRs in the repertoires were compared against a reference library of SARS-CoV-2-specific TCRs that had been generated with the MIRA antigen-specificity platform. Breadth meant the fraction of unique TCRs that were SARS-CoV-2-associated, whereas depth meant the fraction of total T cells that were SARS-CoV-2-associated. Each spike-specific TCR was assigned to its reactive spike region and to a CD4 or CD8 class using the MIRA data. Log10-transformed breadth and depth values were compared by one-way ANOVA with Sidak's multiple comparisons tests. Entries here come from immuneACCESS through TCRdb and include only in-frame sequences with V and J called. Some clones fail to appear in such tables; in the studies checked, an unresolved V gene covers under half of the shortfall, and the cause of the remainder is unknown. The D gene and trimming were derived from the DNA, and the V and J assignments and clone size from that table. This sample lists around 110,000 clones; about 90% were detected once. Of the sample, 6% to 8% is held by the ten largest clones.

Notes on this clone: Its antigen is currently not known. Base qualities are missing; no much larger clone stands one base away.

The sample in question was peripheral blood, obtained on day 0 of AZD1222 vaccination. This TCR was recovered from an adult in good health. The rearranged chain carries TRBV6-5 and TRBJ2-2; possibly the D gene is TRBD1, per 6 matching bases. The CDR3 protein: CASSLTGTGELFF. Here is the DNA: TGTGCCAGCAGTCTTACAGGGACCGGGGAGCTGTTTTTT.